A single sample is the source of the 18 T cell receptor beta chains below, sequenced in a study of blood T cell repertoires in COVID-19 (dated by TCRdb to about 2020). Library preparation employed the immunoSEQ multiplex PCR assay. The table was pulled from immuneACCESS by TCRdb, which kept in-frame rearrangements only. Such tables lose some clones; where checked, under half of the loss comes from unresolved V genes, and the rest has no known cause. This sample holds more than 200,000 clones; 80% were observed only once. Of the sample, over 7% falls within the top ten clones. Sequencing input: PBMCs or T cells enriched from blood (not recorded which). Receptor source: a woman between 35 and 50 years old with acute COVID-19.

The chain is built from TRBV2 and TRBJ1-2, with D possibly TRBD1 on 6 matching bases. V lost 11 bases to trimming and J lost 8 bases, with 24 bases between them. CDR3 length: 14 residues. Germline V gives CDR1 SNHLY, CDR2 FYNNEI. The CDR3 here is CAGIRTALSGGYTF. CDR3 DNA: TGTGCCGGGATTAGGACAGCCCTTTCTGGGGGCTACACCTTC.

The chain employs TRBV28 and TRBJ1-5, with 8 bases identical to TRBD1. The trim removed 2 bases at V and 0 bases at J, leaving 9 bases unmatched. Germline assignment: CDR1 MDHEN and CDR2 SYDVKM. This CDR3 has 18 residues. CDR3 sequence: CASSLTGGLMSSNQPQHF. The DNA of the CDR3 is TGTGCCAGCAGTTTAACAGGGGGACTGATGAGTAGCAATCAGCCCCAGCATTTT.

The V and J genes are TRBV7-2 and TRBJ2-3; 13 bases are shared with TRBD2. CDR3 length: 16 amino acids. V was pared by 5 bases and J by 2 bases, with 4 bases of the junction left unmatched. The V gene's germline CDR1 is SGHTA and CDR2 FQGNSA. CDR3 in amino acids: CASSLGTSGATDTQYF. The CDR3 nucleotides read TGTGCCAGCAGCCTAGGGACTAGCGGGGCCACAGATACGCAGTATTTT. Full variable domain (remainder filled in from reference TRBV7-2 and TRBJ2-3): GAGVSQSPSNKVTEKGKDVELRCDPISGHTALYWYRQSLGQGLEFLIYFQGNSAPDKSGLPSDRFSAERTGGSVSTLTIQRTQQEDSAVYLCASSLGTSGATDTQYFGPGTRLTVL.

The V gene is TRBV7-6, the J gene TRBJ1-1, with D maybe TRBD1 (5 bases). There are 12 residues in the CDR3. Trimming left V 4 bases short and J 3 bases short, with 6 bases between. Germline CDR1 is SGHVS and CDR2 is FNYEAQ. CDR3 DNA: TGTGCCAGCAGCTGGGGGGACACTGAAGCTTTCTTT. As protein: CASSWGDTEAFF. Drawing the rest from reference TRBV7-6 and TRBJ1-1, the complete variable domain is GAGVSQSPRYKVTKRGQDVALRCDPISGHVSLYWYRQALGQGPEFLTYFNYEAQQDKSGLPNDRFSAERPEGSISTLTIQRTEQRDSAMYRCASSWGDTEAFFGQGTRLTVV.

V is TRBV6-6 and J is TRBJ2-7; 9 nucleotides align to TRBD1. The CDR3 is 14 amino acids. Germline V gives CDR1 MNHNY, CDR2 SVGAGI (reference sequence). Unmatched junction bases numbered 3, after V lost 0 bases and J lost 6 bases. CDR3: CASSYSGQGTEQYF. Written as DNA, the CDR3 is TGTGCCAGCAGTTACTCGGGACAGGGTACCGAGCAGTACTTC.

V usage is TRBV6-1 and J usage is TRBJ2-5; D might be TRBD1 (5 bases). CDR1 and CDR2 (germline): MNHNS, SASEGT. V shed 1 base and J shed 1 base, with 13 bases lying between them. This CDR3 comprises 16 residues. CDR3 in amino acids: CASSEVRARAQETQYF. CDR3 nucleotides: TGTGCCAGCAGTGAAGTTAGGGCCAGGGCCCAAGAGACCCAGTACTTC.

The rearrangement uses TRBV10-2 and TRBJ2-1, with a weak D call TRBD1 (5 bases). The length of the CDR3 is 14 residues. CDR1 is WSHSY, CDR2 SAAADI, per germline. Trimming shortened V by 3 bases and J by 3 bases, and 9 bases separated the two germline ends. CDR3 coding DNA: TGCGCCAGCAGTGACTCACAGGTCTACAATGAGCAGTTCTTC. This gives the protein CASSDSQVYNEQFF.

The CDR3 here is CASSPTPPRVDTQYF. CDR3 sequence (DNA): TGTGCCAGCAGCCCAACGCCCCCCCGGGTGGATACGCAGTATTTT. The chain combines TRBV14 with TRBJ2-3; D uncertain. CDR1 SGHDN and CDR2 FVKESK come from the germline V gene. V lost 4 bases, J lost 6 bases, and 17 bases lay in between. This CDR3 region has 15 residues.

CDR3 in DNA: TGTGCCAGCAGCCTCTCCGACAGATTTAATTCACCCCTCCACTTT. Translated: CASSLSDRFNSPLHF. The rearrangement uses TRBV5-4 and TRBJ1-6; possibly TRBD1 for D (5 bases). The V gene's germline CDR1 is SGHNT and CDR2 YYREEE (reference sequence). The CDR3 loop spans 15 amino acids. V lost 4 bases and J 6 bases, leaving 14 bases between the germline ends.

There are a few counts of this clone. This chain joins TRBV20-1 and TRBJ1-1; D is ambiguous. This CDR3 comprises 11 residues. V lost 7 bases and J 3 bases, leaving 9 bases between the germline ends. Per the germline V gene, CDR1 is DFQATT and CDR2 is SNEGSKA (reference sequence). CDR3 protein: CSVHGDTEAFF. CDR3 coding DNA: TGCAGTGTTCATGGAGACACTGAAGCTTTCTTT.

This clone was seen just once. The V call is TRBV6-5, the J call TRBJ2-1, with 8 bases fitting TRBD1. V was clipped by 8 bases and J by 7 bases; unmatched bases: 7. CDR1 and CDR2 from the germline V gene are MNHEY and SVGAGI. This CDR3 region has 13 residues. The DNA of the CDR3 is TGTGCCAGCGTCCCGGGACAGGAAAATGAGCAGTTCTTC. It is translated as CASVPGQENEQFF.

V gene TRBV5-6 combines with J gene TRBJ1-2, with D perhaps TRBD1 (6 bases). V was clipped by 4 bases and J by 5 bases, with 21 bases between them. From germline, CDR1 is SGHDT and CDR2 YYEEEE. The length of the CDR3 is 16 residues. The CDR3 region is CASSQRPGGGGYGYTF. The CDR3 nucleotides are TGTGCCAGCAGCCAGCGGCCGGGGGGCGGAGGGTATGGCTACACCTTC. Complete variable domain (other parts from reference TRBV5-6 and TRBJ1-2): DAGVTQSPTHLIKTRGQQVTLRCSPKSGHDTVSWYQQALGQGPQFIFQYYEEEERQRGNFPDRFSGHQFPNYSSELNVNALLLGDSALYLCASSQRPGGGGYGYTFGSGTRLTVV.

The chain employs TRBV27 and TRBJ1-6; maybe TRBD1 (5 bases). V lost 1 base and J 5 bases, leaving 9 bases between the germline ends. Germline CDR1 is MNHEY and CDR2 is SMNVEV (reference sequence). The CDR3 length is 15 residues. The CDR3 sequence: CASSLFQGDNSPLHF. In DNA, the CDR3 is TGTGCCAGCAGTTTATTCCAGGGTGATAATTCACCCCTCCACTTT.

Only one count was recorded for this clone. CDR3 in DNA: TGTGCCTGGAGATCAGGGACCTACGAGCAGTACTTC. Its translation: CAWRSGTYEQYF. The V gene is TRBV30, the J gene TRBJ2-7; a possible D gene is TRBD1 (5 bases). Germline V gene lookup returns CDR1 GTSNPN and CDR2 SVGIG (reference sequence). V was shortened by 3 bases and J by 2 bases, with 8 bases between the two germline ends. This CDR3 has 12 residues.

The chain links TRBV7-8 to TRBJ2-7, with TRBD2 as a possible D gene (5 bases). The CDR3 sequence is 14 residues long. Germline V gene sequence: CDR1 SGHVS, CDR2 FQNEAQ. The V and J ends lost 5 bases and 2 bases respectively, with 13 bases between them. CDR3 region: CASSVTGNAYEQYF. The CDR3 coding sequence is TGTGCCAGCAGCGTAACGGGGAATGCCTACGAGCAGTACTTC.

The chain joins TRBV5-1 to TRBJ1-3, with a tentative D call TRBD1 (6 bases). CDR1 is SGHRS, CDR2 YFSETQ, per germline. This CDR3 is built from 16 residues. V gave up 0 bases and J gave up 4 bases, with 14 bases separating them. CDR3 sequence: CASSLDREYSGNTIYF. For the CDR3, the DNA is TGCGCCAGCAGCTTGGACAGGGAATATTCCGGAAACACCATATATTTT.

This chain joins TRBV28 and TRBJ2-3, with 9 bases fitting TRBD2. The CDR3 spans 19 residues. CDR1 is MDHEN and CDR2 is SYDVKM in the germline V gene. Losses at the gene ends were 6 bases for V and 2 bases for J; bases not matched to a gene: 18. The CDR3 sequence is CASSPSGAGGLSFTDTQYF. In DNA form, the CDR3 reads TGTGCCAGCAGCCCGAGTGGAGCGGGGGGCCTATCTTTCACAGATACGCAGTATTTT.

This clone is a singleton in its sample. V gene TRBV6-6 combines with J gene TRBJ2-7; tentative D call: TRBD1 (5 bases). The V end lost 6 bases, the J end lost 8 bases, and 35 bases lay between the germline ends. The CDR3 has 19 residues. CDR1 MNHNY and CDR2 SVGAGI come from the germline V gene (reference sequence). The CDR3 region has the DNA TGTGCCAGCAGGCGAACCCTGACAGCTGTAAAGCAGGCGACCCCTCAGCAGTACTTC. Its translation is CASRRTLTAVKQATPQQYF.